One sample yielded the 14 T cell receptor beta chains listed below, sequenced in a study of a mutant IDH1 vaccine in newly diagnosed glioma. Which antigens these TCRs recognize remains unknown. The protocol was immunoSEQ multiplex PCR, while the TCRdb copy is restricted to in-frame clones and leaves out a portion. The sample has tens of thousands of clones; around four fifths are singletons. Time point described: week 35, safety follow-up. One vaccine dose held 300 ug of mutant IDH1 20-mer peptide and came with topical imiquimod. This specimen consisted of PBMCs, obtained from a glioma patient whose treatment included an IDH1 peptide vaccine. These receptors all stem from a man in his thirties or forties with glioma.

The rearrangement joins TRBV6-1 to TRBJ1-5; tentative D call: TRBD1 (6 bases). This CDR3 is 18 amino acids long. Germline V gives CDR1 MNHNS, CDR2 SASEGT. Trimming shortened V by 4 bases and J by 0 bases, and 19 bases separated the two germline ends. The CDR3 DNA reads TGTGCCAGCAGTGGGGGGACACTAGCTGGCCTTAGCAATCAGCCCCAGCATTTT. Protein sequence: CASSGGTLAGLSNQPQHF.

The J gene is TRBJ1-1, the V gene TRBV7-8; no clear D. Germline assignment: CDR1 SGHVS and CDR2 FQNEAQ. The CDR3 length is 11 residues. The V end lost 1 base, the J end lost 11 bases, and 8 bases lay between the germline ends. The CDR3 sequence is CASSLDRMAFF. As DNA, the CDR3 is TGTGCCAGCAGCTTAGACAGAATGGCTTTCTTT. The variable domain in full, completed from reference TRBV7-8 and TRBJ1-1, reads GAGVSQSPRYKVAKRGQDVALRCDPISGHVSLFWYQQALGQGPEFLTYFQNEAQLDKSGLPSDRFFAERPEGSVSTLKIQRTQQEDSAVYLCASSLDRMAFFGQGTRLTVV.

The count of this clone is one. The V call is TRBV2, the J call TRBJ2-7; 10 bases align to TRBD2. CDR3 length equals 14 residues. Trimming removed 3 bases from V and 1 base from J; junction bases left unmatched: 0. The germline V gene encodes CDR1 SNHLY and CDR2 FYNNEI. The CDR3 DNA follows: TGTGCCAGCAGTGAGGGACTAGCGTCCTACGAGCAGTACTTC. Translating gives CASSEGLASYEQYF.

The chain links TRBV6-1 to TRBJ2-2; D is possibly TRBD1 or TRBD2 (5 bases each). This CDR3 region has 13 residues. Germline loops: CDR1 MNHNS, CDR2 SASEGT. Trimming took off 6 bases at V and 7 bases at J, with 12 bases between the two ends. The DNA of the CDR3 is TGTGCCAGCAGACCGGGACCAAACGGGGAGCTGTTTTTT. It yields the protein CASRPGPNGELFF.

V and J are TRBV28 and TRBJ2-1; 8 positions agree with TRBD2. Germline V lookup: CDR1 MDHEN, CDR2 SYDVKM. V trimming: 4 bases; J trimming: 12 bases; junction bases outside the gene matches: 14. The CDR3 has 15 residues. CDR3 protein: CASSYQAGAFSGQFF. CDR3 bases: TGTGCCAGCAGTTATCAAGCGGGGGCCTTCTCTGGGCAGTTCTTC.

This clone was counted only a few times. The chain is built from TRBV7-9 and TRBJ1-2; the D gene is possibly TRBD1 (6 bases). The germline V and J ends were trimmed by 5 bases and 8 bases, with 18 bases remaining between them. The CDR3 is 14 residues long. Per the germline V gene, CDR1 is SEHNR and CDR2 is FQNEAQ (reference sequence). Here the CDR3 reads CASSPQGSPGGYTF. The CDR3 region has the DNA TGTGCCAGCAGCCCCCAGGGGAGCCCGGGAGGCTACACCTTC.

This chain uses TRBV28 with TRBJ1-1; a possible D gene is TRBD1 (5 bases). Germline CDR1 MDHEN, CDR2 SYDVKM. V was shortened by 5 bases and J by 0 bases, with 19 bases between the two germline ends. The CDR3 runs 17 residues. The CDR3 nucleotides are TGTGCCAGCAGTGGGGAGAGAAGCAGGGTTATGAACACTGAAGCTTTCTTT. It codes for CASSGERSRVMNTEAFF.

The chain recombines TRBV9 with TRBJ2-7, with D tentatively TRBD1 (5 bases). Germline V gene lookup returns CDR1 SGDLS and CDR2 YYNGEE. The CDR3 length is 14 residues. Trimming took off 0 bases at V and 3 bases at J, with 10 bases between the two ends. CDR3 sequence reads: CASSVDQGSYEQYF. The CDR3 coding sequence is TGTGCCAGCAGCGTAGATCAGGGCAGCTACGAGCAGTACTTC.

The chain combines TRBV13 with TRBJ1-3, with TRBD1 identical over 10 bases. Germline CDR1 reads PRHDT; CDR2 reads FYEKMQ (reference sequence). J gave up 0 bases and V 6 bases, and 8 bases lay outside the gene matches. The CDR3 length is 17 residues. The CDR3: CASRKRTGGFSGNTIYF. The CDR3 DNA reads TGTGCCAGCAGGAAAAGGACAGGGGGGTTCTCTGGAAACACCATATATTTT.

This clone was counted only a few times. This sequence joins TRBV19 and TRBJ1-5; D is unresolved. Trimming pared 5 bases from V and 0 bases from J, leaving 20 bases between. The germline CDR1 and CDR2 sequences are LNHDA and SQIVND (reference sequence). The CDR3 length is 18 residues. This CDR3 reads CASSSSVAAENSNQPQHF. CDR3 DNA: TGTGCCAGTAGTTCCTCGGTTGCGGCGGAAAATAGCAATCAGCCCCAGCATTTT. Using reference TRBV19 and TRBJ1-5 for the parts outside the CDR3, the full variable domain is DGGITQSPKYLFRKEGQNVTLSCEQNLNHDAMYWYRQDPGQGLRLIYYSQIVNDFQKGDIAEGYSVSREKKESFPLTVTSAQKNPTAFYLCASSSSVAAENSNQPQHFGDGTRLSIL.

J is TRBJ2-7 and V is TRBV5-5, with a tentative D call TRBD1 (5 bases). Trimming pared 0 bases from V and 0 bases from J, leaving 13 bases between. This CDR3 spans 16 amino acids. CDR1 is SGHKS, CDR2 YYEKEE, per germline (reference sequence). The CDR3 DNA follows: TGTGCCAGCAGCTTGGGTCTCAGGGCAAGCTCCTACGAGCAGTACTTC. Translated, it gives CASSLGLRASSYEQYF.

The chain has TRBV14 and TRBJ2-7, with TRBD1 identical over 7 bases. The V gene's germline CDR1 is SGHDN and CDR2 FVKESK. The CDR3 consists of 17 residues. V lost 2 bases and J lost 1; bases outside the gene matches: 11. The CDR3 DNA reads TGTGCCAGCAGCCAACCTGCCGGACAGGCGATTTCCTACGAGCAGTACTTC. It codes for CASSQPAGQAISYEQYF.

The chain uses TRBV27 and TRBJ1-1; tentative D call: TRBD1 (6 bases). V was pared by 2 bases and J by 4 bases, with 8 bases between. The CDR3 sequence is 13 residues long. Germline V gene sequence: CDR1 MNHEY, CDR2 SMNVEV (reference sequence). The CDR3 region is CASSLTGRTEAFF. CDR3 DNA sequence: TGTGCCAGCAGTTTAACAGGGCGCACTGAAGCTTTCTTT.

The chain combines TRBV27 with TRBJ1-1; D remains ambiguous. Germline V gives CDR1 MNHEY, CDR2 SMNVEV (reference sequence). The length of the CDR3 is 14 residues. V lost 2 bases and J 2 bases, leaving 9 bases between the germline ends. The CDR3 DNA reads TGTGCCAGCAGTTTAACGTTCGCTAACACTGAAGCTTTCTTT. Translated, it gives CASSLTFANTEAFF.